The clone carrying this T cell receptor beta chain occurred once. This CDR3 is 14 amino acids long. Germline values: CDR1 SGHAT, CDR2 FQNNGV. The J segment lost 5 bases and the V segment lost 5 bases, leaving 4 bases of the junction unmatched. Clones were read by immunoSEQ multiplex PCR, and TCRdb kept only the in-frame ones, dropping some. The sample lists 72,000 or so clones; around 96% were seen once. This sample is drawn from a study of technical replicates of blood from a handful of donors. This clonotype was obtained from a human donor in good health. The specimen was T cells isolated from PBMCs. J is TRBJ1-2 and V is TRBV11-2; 11 nucleotides agree with TRBD1. CDR3 sequence reads: CASSRTGGVYGYTF. The CDR3 nucleotides are TGTGCCAGCAGCCGGACAGGGGGCGTTTATGGCTACACCTTC.